The TCR beta chain under discussion was sequenced for a study of shared clonotypes between healthy human individuals. Study-level information: Per donor, CD8 memory used one plate, CD8 naive used two, CD4 memory used three and CD4 naive used three. Findings and limits, study-wide: Having only a few donors restricted how much genetic and exposure-history diversity was captured.

On this clone itself: As yet, its antigen is unknown.

Germline-derived CDR1 and CDR2 are SQVTM and ANQGSEA. The V gene lost 0 bases and the J gene lost 4 bases, with 13 bases spanning the gap. This CDR3 is built from 14 residues. The data were produced by immunoSEQ multiplex PCR, yet TCRdb's version contains in-frame clones alone and is incomplete. The table has roughly 810,000 clones, about 96% seen once. Naive CD8 cells, CD45RO-negative and positively selected for CCR7, excluded terminally differentiated effector memory CD45RA+ cells. Sequenced input: naive CD8+ T cells sorted from blood. The J gene is TRBJ2-7, the V gene TRBV29-1; D ambiguous. The TCR comes from a man in his thirties or forties in good health. CDR3 amino acids: CSVEDRTTEYEQYF. The CDR3 region has the DNA TGCAGCGTTGAAGACCGCACGACGGAATACGAGCAGTACTTC.